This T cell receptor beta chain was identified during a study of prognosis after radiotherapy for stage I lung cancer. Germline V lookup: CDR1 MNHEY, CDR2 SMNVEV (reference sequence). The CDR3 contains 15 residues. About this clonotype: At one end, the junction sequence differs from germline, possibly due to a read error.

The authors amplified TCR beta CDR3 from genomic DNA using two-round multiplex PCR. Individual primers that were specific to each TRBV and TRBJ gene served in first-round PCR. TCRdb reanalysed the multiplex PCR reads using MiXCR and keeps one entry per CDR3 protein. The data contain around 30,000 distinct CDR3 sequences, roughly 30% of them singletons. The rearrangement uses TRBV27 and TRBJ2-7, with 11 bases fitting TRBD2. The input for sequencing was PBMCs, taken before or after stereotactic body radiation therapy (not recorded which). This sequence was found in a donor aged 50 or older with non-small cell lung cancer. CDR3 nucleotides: TGCGCCAGCAGTACGAGACTAGCGGGGTCCCCCGAGCAGTACTTC. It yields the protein CASSTRLAGSPEQYF.